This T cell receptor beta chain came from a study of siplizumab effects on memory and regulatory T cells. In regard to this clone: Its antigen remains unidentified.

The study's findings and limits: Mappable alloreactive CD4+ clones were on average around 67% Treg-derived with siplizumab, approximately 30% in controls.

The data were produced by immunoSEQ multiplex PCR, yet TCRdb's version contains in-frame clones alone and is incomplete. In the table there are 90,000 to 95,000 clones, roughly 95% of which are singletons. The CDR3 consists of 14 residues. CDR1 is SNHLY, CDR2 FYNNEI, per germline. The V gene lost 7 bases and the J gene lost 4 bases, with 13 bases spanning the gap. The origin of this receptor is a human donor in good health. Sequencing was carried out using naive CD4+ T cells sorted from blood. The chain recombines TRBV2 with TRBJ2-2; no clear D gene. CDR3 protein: CASMRPERTGELFF. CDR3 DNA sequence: TGTGCCAGCATGAGGCCAGAACGCACCGGGGAGCTGTTTTTT.